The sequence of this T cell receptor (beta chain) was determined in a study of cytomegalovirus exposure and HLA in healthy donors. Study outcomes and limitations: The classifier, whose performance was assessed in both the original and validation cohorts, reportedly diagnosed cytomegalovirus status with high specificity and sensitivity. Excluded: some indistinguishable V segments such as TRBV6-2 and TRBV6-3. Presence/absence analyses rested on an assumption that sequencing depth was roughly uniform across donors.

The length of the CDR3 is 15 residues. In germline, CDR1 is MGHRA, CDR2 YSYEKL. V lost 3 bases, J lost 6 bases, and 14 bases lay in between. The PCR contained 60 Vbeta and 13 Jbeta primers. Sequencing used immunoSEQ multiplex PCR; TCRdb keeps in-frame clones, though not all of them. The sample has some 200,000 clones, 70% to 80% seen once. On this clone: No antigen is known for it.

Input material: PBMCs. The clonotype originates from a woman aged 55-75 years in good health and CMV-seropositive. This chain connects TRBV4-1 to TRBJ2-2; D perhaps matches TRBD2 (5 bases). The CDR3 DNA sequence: TGCGCCAGCAGCCAGCCCACTAGTAACCCCGGGGAGCTGTTTTTT. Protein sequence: CASSQPTSNPGELFF.